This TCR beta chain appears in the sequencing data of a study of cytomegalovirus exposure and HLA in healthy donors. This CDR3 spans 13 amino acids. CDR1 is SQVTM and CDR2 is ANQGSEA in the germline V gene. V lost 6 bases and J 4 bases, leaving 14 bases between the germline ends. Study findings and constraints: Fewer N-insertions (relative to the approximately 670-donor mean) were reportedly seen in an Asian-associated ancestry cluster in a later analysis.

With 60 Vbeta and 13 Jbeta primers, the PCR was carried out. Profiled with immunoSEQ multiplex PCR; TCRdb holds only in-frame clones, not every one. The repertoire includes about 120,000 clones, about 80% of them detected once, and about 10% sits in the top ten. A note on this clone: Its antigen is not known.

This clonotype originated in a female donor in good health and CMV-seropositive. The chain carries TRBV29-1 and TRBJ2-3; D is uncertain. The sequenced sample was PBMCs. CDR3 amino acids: CSVALNEADTQYF. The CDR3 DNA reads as TGCAGCGTGGCCCTAAATGAGGCAGATACGCAGTATTTT.